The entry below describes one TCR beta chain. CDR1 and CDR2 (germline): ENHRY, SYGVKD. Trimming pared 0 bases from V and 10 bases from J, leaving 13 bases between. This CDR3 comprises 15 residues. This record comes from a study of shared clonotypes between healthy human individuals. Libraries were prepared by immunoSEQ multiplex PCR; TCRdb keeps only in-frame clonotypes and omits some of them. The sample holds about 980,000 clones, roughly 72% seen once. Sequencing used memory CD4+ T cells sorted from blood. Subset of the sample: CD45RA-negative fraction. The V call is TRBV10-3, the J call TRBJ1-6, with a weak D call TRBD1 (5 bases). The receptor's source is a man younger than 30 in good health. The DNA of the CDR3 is TGTGCCATCAGTGAGTCGGGGGGGAAAGGATCACCCCTCCACTTT. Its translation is CAISESGGKGSPLHF.